This T cell receptor (beta chain) was profiled in a study of spatial heterogeneity in lung cancer. Time point noted: blood at routine non-recurrence follow-up after resection. TCRdb re-called the 5' RACE reads through MiXCR, storing one row per CDR3 protein. Of approximately 43,000 distinct CDR3 sequences listed, more than 9% were seen once; the top ten hold roughly 17%. This clonotype was seen repeatedly, ten times or more. From germline, CDR1 is LNHDA and CDR2 SQIVND (reference sequence). The V gene lost 7 bases and the J gene lost 5 bases, with 12 bases spanning the gap. The CDR3 sequence is 13 residues long.

This clonotype originated in a female donor with early-stage non-small cell lung cancer. Sequenced here: PBMCs, sampled at follow-up. V and J are TRBV19 and TRBJ1-5; D unresolved. DNA of the CDR3: TGTGCCAGTACCTCTCGCGGGGATCAGCCCCAGCATTTT. Protein product: CASTSRGDQPQHF. The variable domain in full, completed from reference TRBV19 and TRBJ1-5, reads DGGITQSPKYLFRKEGQNVTLSCEQNLNHDAMYWYRQDPGQGLRLIYYSQIVNDFQKGDIAEGYSVSREKKESFPLTVTSAQKNPTAFYLCASTSRGDQPQHFGDGTRLSIL.